A single sample gave rise to the 18 T cell receptor beta chains below, sequenced in a study of T cells in Graves' hyperthyroidism and ophthalmopathy. The investigators amplified TCR beta CDR3 regions from RNA transcripts. Primed by the HTBI set, a first-round RT-PCR was run on the TCR CDR3. TCRdb redid the calling of the multiplex PCR reads with MiXCR, one entry per CDR3 protein. The repertoire consists of over 450,000 distinct CDR3 sequences, with around an eighth occurring once and the leading ten covering less than 20%. The specimen sequenced was blood. Receptor source: a woman aged 18-29 years with Graves' hyperthyroidism.

A few counts support this clonotype. This chain links TRBV9 with TRBJ2-2; D is undetermined. There are 13 residues in the CDR3. Germline V gives CDR1 SGDLS, CDR2 YYNGEE. The V end lost 0 bases, the J end lost 7 bases, and 7 bases lay between the germline ends. The CDR3 spells CASSVVGIGELFF. The CDR3 DNA is TGTGCCAGCAGCGTAGTGGGGATCGGGGAGCTGTTTTTT.

The DNA of the CDR3 is TGTGCCAGCACGGGCGGGAGTACCTACGAGCAGTACGTC. Protein product: CASTGGSTYEQYV. The J gene is TRBJ2-7, the V gene TRBV2; 7 nucleotides match TRBD2. Germline V lookup: CDR1 SNHLY, CDR2 FYNNEI. The CDR3 totals 13 residues. J was trimmed by 2 bases and V by 7 bases; bases with no gene match: 5.

This clonotype was seen many times. The chain links TRBV18 to TRBJ2-1; D may be TRBD2 (5 bases). Trimming left V 0 bases short and J 2 bases short, with 11 bases between. This CDR3 has 16 residues. CDR1 and CDR2 (germline): KGHSH, LQKENI. The CDR3 DNA sequence: TGTGCCAGCTCACCACCCCGGGGTTACACCTACAATGAGCAGTTCTTC. It translates to CASSPPRGYTYNEQFF. Variable domain in full (rest from reference TRBV18 and TRBJ2-1): NAGVMQNPRHLVRRRGQEARLRCSPMKGHSHVYWYRQLPEEGLKFMVYLQKENIIDESGMPKERFSAEFPKEGPSILRIQQVVRGDSAAYFCASSPPRGYTYNEQFFGPGTRLTVL.

The V call is TRBV12-3 or TRBV12-4, the J call TRBJ1-2; 9 nucleotides line up with TRBD1. Trimming removed 7 bases from V and 7 bases from J; junction bases left unmatched: 7. The CDR3 runs 13 residues. CDR3 amino acids: CASNPGQGFGYTF. DNA of the CDR3: TGTGCCAGCAACCCGGGACAGGGCTTTGGCTACACCTTC.

This clonotype was counted ten times or more. The chain joins TRBV30 to TRBJ1-2, with D unclear. The V end was cut by 2 bases, the J end by 6 bases, with 16 bases between. Germline V gene sequence: CDR1 GTSNPN, CDR2 SVGIG (reference sequence). This CDR3 is 14 amino acids long. For the CDR3, the DNA is TGTGCCTGGAGTTATCGGGGAGGGAAGGATGGCTACACCTTC. This sequence encodes CAWSYRGGKDGYTF.

Ten or more counts support this clonotype. This chain links TRBV10-2 with TRBJ1-2; the D gene is possibly TRBD1 (5 bases). Trimming took 7 bases from V and 4 from J, leaving 13 bases between them. The CDR3 has 13 residues. Germline V gives CDR1 WSHSY, CDR2 SAAADI. The CDR3 sequence is CASTLQGVYGYTF. The CDR3 DNA is TGCGCCAGCACCTTACAAGGGGTCTATGGCTACACCTTC.

This clonotype was observed many times. The chain couples TRBV11-3 to TRBJ2-1; the D gene is possibly TRBD1 (6 bases). Germline CDR1 is SGHNT and CDR2 is YENEEA. V was pared by 3 bases and J by 7 bases, with 16 bases between. The CDR3 loop spans 15 amino acids. The CDR3 sequence: CASSFRDTPGNEQFF. The CDR3, as DNA: TGTGCCAGCAGCTTCCGGGACACCCCGGGAAATGAGCAGTTCTTC.

The rearrangement links TRBV2 to TRBJ2-7; 10 nucleotides align to TRBD1. Per the germline V gene, CDR1 is SNHLY and CDR2 is FYNNEI. The CDR3 runs to 13 residues. Losses at the gene ends were 7 bases for V and 4 bases for J; bases not matched to a gene: 4. In DNA, the CDR3 is TGTGCCAGCACGGGACAGGGGCCATACGAGCAGTACTTC. Its translation: CASTGQGPYEQYF.

This clonotype has at least ten counts. V is TRBV11-1 and J is TRBJ2-1, with 9 bases identical to TRBD2. The germline gives CDR1 SGHAT, CDR2 FQDESV (reference sequence). The CDR3 is 17 amino acids. The ends lost 1 base at V and 4 bases at J; junction bases unmatched: 8. The CDR3 reads CASSLGVNSGSYNEQFF. The DNA of the CDR3 is TGTGCCAGCAGCTTAGGGGTGAATAGCGGGAGTTACAATGAGCAGTTCTTC.

At least ten counts were recorded for this clonotype. The genes are TRBV24-1 and TRBJ2-4, with 9 bases aligning to TRBD1. From germline, CDR1 is KGHDR and CDR2 SFDVKD. V shed 4 bases and J 0 bases; nucleotides not matched to a gene: 6. This CDR3 is built from 17 residues. The CDR3 nucleotides read TGTGCCACCAGTGACACCGGGACAGGGCTAGCCAAAAACATTCAGTACTTC. This encodes CATSDTGTGLAKNIQYF.

The chain carries TRBV5-1 and TRBJ2-2; TRBD2 is a possible D gene (5 bases). The CDR3 length is 16 residues. Germline CDR1 reads SGHRS; CDR2 reads YFSETQ. Trimming took 0 bases from V and 5 from J, leaving 14 bases between them. CDR3 in DNA: TGCGCCAGCAGCTTGGCCTACGAGCCGGGGACCGGGGAGCTGTTTTTT. Amino acid sequence: CASSLAYEPGTGELFF.

This clonotype showed up many times. V gene TRBV3-1 combines with J gene TRBJ1-1; 7 nucleotides match TRBD1. Germline values: CDR1 LGHDT, CDR2 YNNKEL (reference sequence). This CDR3 comprises 15 residues. The V segment lost 5 bases and the J segment 5 bases; nucleotides outside the gene matches: 11. The CDR3 loop is CASSSTRGLGTEAFF. In nucleotides, the CDR3 is TGTGCCAGCAGCTCTACGAGGGGGCTGGGGACTGAAGCTTTCTTT.

This clonotype has a count of ten or more. The rearrangement uses TRBV27 and TRBJ1-1; 10 bases agree with TRBD1. CDR1 and CDR2 (germline): MNHEY, SMNVEV (reference sequence). The V and J ends lost 6 bases and 7 bases, in that order; junction bases with no gene match: 17. This CDR3 is built from 17 residues. The CDR3 here is CASSPEGIGGQGGEAFF. The CDR3 DNA follows: TGTGCCAGCAGCCCAGAGGGGATTGGTGGACAGGGGGGTGAAGCTTTCTTT.

The sample holds many counts of this clonotype. The chain employs TRBV19 and TRBJ2-5; 9 nucleotides agree with TRBD2. The CDR3 is 14 amino acids. With 7 bases clipped from V and 5 bases from J, the junction kept 8 bases outside the gene matches. The germline V gene encodes CDR1 LNHDA and CDR2 SQIVND (reference sequence). CDR3 residues: CASTPAGGSETQYF. In DNA, the CDR3 is TGTGCCAGTACCCCAGCGGGGGGTTCGGAGACCCAGTACTTC. Drawing the rest from reference TRBV19 and TRBJ2-5, the complete variable domain is DGGITQSPKYLFRKEGQNVTLSCEQNLNHDAMYWYRQDPGQGLRLIYYSQIVNDFQKGDIAEGYSVSREKKESFPLTVTSAQKNPTAFYLCASTPAGGSETQYFGPGTRLLVL.

This clonotype was seen at least ten times. V gene TRBV20-1 combines with J gene TRBJ1-1, with a tentative D call TRBD1 (5 bases). Trimming took off 2 bases at V and 3 bases at J, with 10 bases between the two ends. Germline V gene data show CDR1 as DFQATT and CDR2 as SNEGSKA (reference sequence). The CDR3 has 13 amino acids. CDR3 coding DNA: TGCAGTGCTAGATTGGGGCAGTACACTGAAGCTTTCTTT. Translated, it gives CSARLGQYTEAFF.

This clonotype was counted a few times. The chain links TRBV5-1 to TRBJ2-4, with 10 nucleotides matching TRBD2. The V gene end was trimmed by 3 bases and the J gene end by 6 bases; junction bases not matched to a gene: 6. CDR3 size: 15 residues. Germline lookup yields CDR1 SGHRS and CDR2 YFSETQ. Written as DNA, the CDR3 is TGCGCCAGCAGCTCCAGCGGGAGGGCCGGAAACATTCAGTACTTC. It specifies CASSSSGRAGNIQYF.

The chain combines TRBV6-1 with TRBJ1-2; the D is unclear. The ends were cut back, 7 bases at V and 5 bases at J, with 8 bases in the middle. This CDR3 has 11 amino acids. The germline gives CDR1 MNHNS, CDR2 SASEGT. CDR3 bases: TGTGCCAGCACTTCCCTTTATGGCTACACCTTC. Protein sequence: CASTSLYGYTF.

This clonotype was counted a single time. V and J are TRBV6-1 and TRBJ2-5, with 11 nucleotides matching TRBD1. Germline CDR1 is MNHNS and CDR2 is SASEGT. Unmatched junction bases numbered 7, after V lost 5 bases and J lost 2 bases. CDR3 length: 16 residues. DNA of the CDR3: TGTGCCAGCAGTCAAACCGGACAGGGGGCTCAAGAGACCCAGTACTTC. It specifies CASSQTGQGAQETQYF.